This T cell receptor beta chain appears in the sequencing data of a study of post-analysis software for immune sequencing data. The table lists this clonotype with many counts. What it binds is unknown. Whole-study findings and limits: Five or six TRBV segments, TRBV5-6, TRBV5-1 and TRBV20-1 among them, were found more frequent in patients than controls.

cDNA libraries for TCR beta contained unique molecular identifiers. TCRdb recomputed calls from the PCR reads with MiXCR, one row per CDR3 protein. In the table there are about 820,000 distinct CDR3 sequences, around 50% of which are singletons. Deletions cut 3 bases from V and 8 bases from J, with 13 bases between. This CDR3 contains 13 residues. Per germline, CDR1 MDHEN and CDR2 SYDVKM. The sequence came from a girl aged 5-17 years with multiple sclerosis. Sequenced sample: blood. The gene calls are TRBV28 and TRBJ1-2; D gene unclear. The CDR3 region is CASSLGFSGGYTF. In nucleotides, the CDR3 is TGTGCCAGCAGTTTGGGGTTTTCCGGCGGCTACACCTTC.